These 29 T cell receptor beta chains originate from one sample sequenced in a study of blood T cell repertoires in COVID-19. The data were produced by immunoSEQ multiplex PCR, yet TCRdb's version contains in-frame clones alone and is incomplete. The sample consists of over 80,000 clones, 90% to 95% of them appearing once. Sequencing was performed on peripheral blood. Every receptor here comes from a human donor with active COVID-19. The donor label of this sample is uncertain.

This rearrangement joins TRBV19 to TRBJ2-1; 10 nucleotides match TRBD2. V lost 1 base to trimming and J lost 8 bases; unmatched junction nucleotides: 2. Germline CDR1 and CDR2: LNHDA and SQIVND (reference sequence). This CDR3 is 14 amino acids long. The CDR3 nucleotides read TGTGCCAGTAGTATAGGTGGACTAGCGGATGAGCAGTTCTTC. Translation: CASSIGGLADEQFF.

The V and J genes are TRBV3-1 (or the pseudogene TRBV3-2) and TRBJ1-4, with a tentative D call TRBD1 (5 bases). The germline V and J ends were trimmed by 2 bases and 7 bases, with 20 bases remaining between them. Germline loops: CDR1 LGHDT, CDR2 YNNKEL (reference sequence). The CDR3 extends over 17 amino acids. The CDR3 sequence is CASSQLLQDTAFEKLFF. CDR3 DNA: TGTGCCAGCAGCCAATTACTACAGGATACGGCCTTTGAAAAACTGTTTTTT.

The chain combines TRBV5-1 with TRBJ1-4; a possible D gene is TRBD1 (6 bases). Germline V gives CDR1 SGHRS, CDR2 YFSETQ. V lost 4 bases and J 3 bases, leaving 10 bases between the germline ends. The CDR3 sequence is 14 residues long. The DNA of the CDR3 is TGCGCCAGCAGCACCACAGGGTCTAATGAAAAACTGTTTTTT. Amino acids: CASSTTGSNEKLFF.

This chain joins TRBV7-3 and TRBJ1-2; no definite D call. The ends were cut back, 2 bases at V and 2 bases at J, with 12 bases in the middle. The CDR3 has 15 amino acids. The germline gives CDR1 SGHTA, CDR2 FQGTGA. The CDR3 loop is CASSLGSPQNYGYTF. The CDR3 DNA reads as TGTGCCAGCAGCTTAGGTTCTCCGCAGAACTATGGCTACACCTTC. The full variable domain, in which reference TRBV7-3 and TRBJ1-2 provide the parts outside the CDR3, is GAGVSQTPSNKVTEKGKYVELRCDPISGHTALYWYRQSLGQGPEFLIYFQGTGAADDSGLPNDRFFAVRPEGSVSTLKIQRTERGDSAVYLCASSLGSPQNYGYTFGSGTRLTVV.

The rearrangement joins TRBV5-1 to TRBJ2-2, with 8 bases lining up with TRBD1. The CDR3 covers 16 residues. CDR1 SGHRS and CDR2 YFSETQ come from the germline V gene. The J segment lost 1 base and the V segment lost 4 bases, leaving 6 bases of the junction unmatched. CDR3 sequence: CASSILDRVNTGELFF. In DNA, the CDR3 is TGCGCCAGCAGCATACTGGACAGGGTGAACACCGGGGAGCTGTTTTTT. The variable domain in full, with the rest retrieved from reference TRBV5-1 and TRBJ2-2, is KAGVTQTPRYLIKTRGQQVTLSCSPISGHRSVSWYQQTPGQGLQFLFEYFSETQRNKGNFPGRFSGRQFSNSRSEMNVSTLELGDSALYLCASSILDRVNTGELFFGEGSRLTVL.

The genes are TRBV4-3 and TRBJ2-7; 9 bases line up with TRBD1. The CDR3 length is 15 residues. Looked up from germline, CDR1 is LGHNA and CDR2 is YSLEER. V lost 2 bases to trimming and J lost 5 bases; unmatched junction nucleotides: 7. CDR3 sequence reads: CASSQLGQGSNEQYF. CDR3 sequence (DNA): TGCGCCAGCAGCCAATTGGGACAGGGAAGCAACGAGCAGTACTTC.

The chain carries TRBV2 and TRBJ1-2; TRBD1 agrees at 9 bases. The CDR3 consists of 13 residues. With V trimmed by 10 bases and J by 3 bases, 6 bases remained unmatched. Germline loops: CDR1 SNHLY, CDR2 FYNNEI. CDR3 in amino acids: CANTGQGDYGYTF. In nucleotides, the CDR3 is TGTGCCAACACGGGACAGGGAGACTATGGCTACACCTTC.

V usage is TRBV5-1 and J usage is TRBJ1-1; TRBD1 might be the D (5 bases). The CDR3 is 14 amino acids. Between the trimmed V and J ends, which lost 8 bases and 5 bases, there was a span of 19 bases. Germline V CDR1 and CDR2: SGHRS, YFSETQ. The CDR3 region is CASMRTGVGTEAFF. The CDR3 region has the DNA TGCGCCAGTATGAGGACGGGGGTGGGGACTGAAGCTTTCTTT.

The rearrangement joins TRBV4-1 to TRBJ1-2, with D maybe TRBD1 (5 bases). V shed 2 bases and J shed 2 bases, with 15 bases lying between them. Germline CDR1 MGHRA, CDR2 YSYEKL. The CDR3 covers 16 residues. The CDR3 DNA sequence: TGCGCCAGCAGCCAACTTCATGGGACTTTGAACTATGGCTACACCTTC. Amino acids: CASSQLHGTLNYGYTF.

This clone occurred a few times. The V call is TRBV19, the J call TRBJ2-1; TRBD2 is a possible D gene (6 bases). The V end lost 7 bases, the J end lost 3 bases, and 19 bases lay between the germline ends. The CDR3 has 16 amino acids. Germline V lookup: CDR1 LNHDA, CDR2 SQIVND (reference sequence). The CDR3 sequence is CASTVDYSMIYNEQFF. The DNA of the CDR3 is TGTGCCAGTACCGTGGACTACTCAATGATCTACAATGAGCAGTTCTTC.

The CDR3, as DNA: TGTGCCACCCAGGGACAGGGACAAAGCGAGCAGTACTTC. Protein sequence: CATQGQGQSEQYF. The rearrangement uses TRBV10-3 and TRBJ2-7, with 9 bases fitting TRBD1. The CDR3 totals 13 residues. The germline gives CDR1 ENHRY, CDR2 SYGVKD. The V gene end was trimmed by 10 bases and the J gene end by 6 bases; junction bases not matched to a gene: 10.

CDR3 amino acids: CASSWGTGGGETQYF. DNA of the CDR3: TGTGCCAGCAGCTGGGGGACAGGGGGCGGCGAGACCCAGTACTTC. The chain combines TRBV5-6 with TRBJ2-5; 12 bases agree with TRBD1. This CDR3 is built from 15 residues. Germline lookup yields CDR1 SGHDT and CDR2 YYEEEE. V gave up 3 bases and J gave up 5 bases; unmatched junction bases: 5.

The V and J genes are TRBV14 and TRBJ2-7; D gene unclear. Germline CDR1 reads SGHDN; CDR2 reads FVKESK. This CDR3 is 12 amino acids long. Trimming stripped 5 bases from V and 4 bases from J, with 9 bases between. The CDR3 loop reads CASSVSRYEQYF. The CDR3 nucleotides read TGTGCCAGCAGCGTTTCGCGGTACGAGCAGTACTTC.

The chain links TRBV3-1 (or the pseudogene TRBV3-2) to TRBJ1-3; D ambiguous. The V gene's germline CDR1 is LGHDT and CDR2 YNNKEL (reference sequence). The CDR3 contains 14 residues. Deletions cut 1 base from V and 8 bases from J, with 12 bases between. The CDR3 protein is CASSQGAASDTIYF. The CDR3 DNA reads as TGTGCCAGCAGCCAAGGTGCCGCTTCGGACACCATATATTTT.

V usage is TRBV11-2 and J usage is TRBJ1-2, with 12 nucleotides matching TRBD1. CDR3 length equals 16 residues. The trim removed 5 bases at V and 7 bases at J, leaving 11 bases unmatched. Per germline, CDR1 SGHAT and CDR2 FQNNGV. The CDR3, as DNA: TGTGCCAGCAGCCAATCCGGGACAGGGGGCTTCTTTGGCTACACCTTC. This encodes CASSQSGTGGFFGYTF.

V is TRBV5-4 and J is TRBJ1-2; 8 bases line up with TRBD1. V lost 0 bases, J lost 3 bases, and 4 bases stayed unmatched. The CDR3 contains 15 residues. The germline V gene has CDR1 SGHNT and CDR2 YYREEE (reference sequence). In nucleotides, the CDR3 is TGTGCCAGCAGCTTGGGACAGGGGATTGACTATGGCTACACCTTC. Encoded protein: CASSLGQGIDYGYTF.

V gene TRBV19 combines with J gene TRBJ1-6, with a possible D match to TRBD1 (5 bases). This CDR3 comprises 19 residues. Trimming took 3 bases from V and 0 from J, leaving 18 bases between them. The germline CDR1 and CDR2 sequences are LNHDA and SQIVND (reference sequence). This CDR3 is CASSISGTGGGSYNSPLHF. DNA of the CDR3: TGTGCCAGTAGTATCTCAGGGACCGGCGGGGGCTCCTATAATTCACCCCTCCACTTT.

The genes are TRBV12-2 and TRBJ2-3; the table's D call, TRBD2, has no DNA check behind it. TRBV12-2 is given as a pseudogene. This CDR3 comprises 16 residues. The CDR3 coding sequence is TGTGCAAGTCGCTTAGGGAGGCGGGGGGACTCAGATACGCAGTATTTT. This codes for CASRLGRRGDSDTQYF.

The chain has TRBV2 and TRBJ2-2, with TRBD2 matching over 16 bases. The junction had 4 bases not matched to a gene; V was cut back by 6 bases and J by 6 bases. This CDR3 is 16 amino acids long. Looked up from germline, CDR1 is SNHLY and CDR2 is FYNNEI. The CDR3 DNA is TGTGCCAGCAGCGGGACTAGCGGGGGGGTATCCGGGGAGCTGTTTTTT. The encoded protein is CASSGTSGGVSGELFF.

To note about this clone: One junction end disagrees with the germline gene, perhaps due to a read error. The chain recombines TRBV7-2 with TRBJ2-7; the match to TRBD2 covers 9 bases. The germline V gene has CDR1 SGHTA and CDR2 FQGNSA. There are 14 residues in the CDR3. CDR3 amino acids: CASRLKRGAGEQYF. CDR3 coding DNA: TGTGCCAGCCGCTTAAAGCGGGGGGCGGGGGAGCAGTACTTC.

The rearrangement joins TRBV7-9 to TRBJ2-5, with D hard to call. The germline V and J ends were trimmed by 5 bases and 5 bases, with 9 bases remaining between them. CDR3 length equals 12 residues. Germline V gene sequence: CDR1 SEHNR, CDR2 FQNEAQ (reference sequence). The CDR3 protein is CASSTNRETQYF. CDR3 in DNA: TGTGCCAGCAGCACGAACCGGGAGACCCAGTACTTC.

The gene calls are TRBV6-6 and TRBJ2-3; TRBD2 matches at 8 bases. J gave up 6 bases and V 8 bases, and 16 bases lay outside the gene matches. Germline lookup yields CDR1 MNHNY and CDR2 SVGAGI (reference sequence). This CDR3 spans 16 amino acids. CDR3 in DNA: TGTGCCAGCTCGGTTGGGGAAGCGGGGGCGGGGGATACGCAGTATTTT. The encoded protein is CASSVGEAGAGDTQYF.

The rearrangement joins TRBV21-1 to TRBJ1-2; the D call in the table, TRBD1, was not verified against the DNA. TRBV21-1 is deemed a pseudogene. The CDR3 has 16 residues. The CDR3 here is CATADRGPLSNYGYTF. The CDR3 DNA reads TGTGCCACCGCCGACAGGGGCCCTCTGTCTAACTATGGCTACACCTTC.

The V gene is TRBV2, the J gene TRBJ1-6; 10 bases are shared with TRBD1. J was trimmed by 9 bases and V by 6 bases; bases with no gene match: 2. CDR3 length equals 13 residues. Germline loops: CDR1 SNHLY, CDR2 FYNNEI. CDR3 DNA: TGTGCCAGCAGCCGGGACAGGGGTTCACCCCTCCACTTT. Its protein product is CASSRDRGSPLHF.

The chain recombines TRBV2 with TRBJ1-4; 9 bases agree with TRBD1. Germline assignment: CDR1 SNHLY and CDR2 FYNNEI. The CDR3 has 13 amino acids. V lost 5 bases to trimming and J lost 7 bases; unmatched junction nucleotides: 2. CDR3 bases: TGTGCCAGCAGTCCGGACAGGGGTGAAAAACTGTTTTTT. Its translation: CASSPDRGEKLFF.

The rearrangement uses TRBV19 and TRBJ1-2, with 7 bases matching TRBD1. With 4 bases clipped from V and 9 bases from J, the junction kept 8 bases outside the gene matches. This CDR3 has 13 amino acids. Germline V lookup: CDR1 LNHDA, CDR2 SQIVND (reference sequence). CDR3 in amino acids: CASSRNRDSSYTF. As DNA, the CDR3 is TGTGCCAGTAGTAGAAACCGGGACAGTAGCTACACCTTC.

This clone was detected only a few times. This sequence joins TRBV4-2 and TRBJ2-3; 8 nucleotides match TRBD2. This CDR3 region has 15 residues. Germline CDR1 is LGHNA and CDR2 is YNFKEQ. After removal of 2 bases from V and 4 bases from J, the junction contained 5 bases not matched to a gene. The CDR3: CASSQTRGAADTQYF. CDR3 nucleotides: TGTGCCAGCAGCCAAACGCGGGGGGCGGCAGATACGCAGTATTTT.

The chain has TRBV28 and TRBJ2-4, with 8 bases lining up with TRBD1. This CDR3 is 17 amino acids long. CDR1 is MDHEN and CDR2 is SYDVKM in the germline V gene. Trimming took 6 bases from V and 1 from J; bases not matched to a gene: 11. The CDR3 sequence: CASRRQGILSAKNIQYF. The CDR3 bases are TGTGCCAGCAGGCGACAGGGGATCCTGTCGGCCAAAAACATTCAGTACTTC.

The chain combines TRBV5-1 with TRBJ2-7; D perhaps matches TRBD2 (6 bases). V was trimmed by 4 bases and J by 6 bases, leaving 14 bases between them. This CDR3 is built from 13 residues. Germline V lookup: CDR1 SGHRS, CDR2 YFSETQ. The CDR3 spells CASSPRRRGEQYF. The CDR3 DNA reads as TGCGCCAGCAGCCCCCGGAGGAGGGGCGAGCAGTACTTC. The full variable domain, completed using reference TRBV5-1 and TRBJ2-7, is KAGVTQTPRYLIKTRGQQVTLSCSPISGHRSVSWYQQTPGQGLQFLFEYFSETQRNKGNFPGRFSGRQFSNSRSEMNVSTLELGDSALYLCASSPRRRGEQYFGPGTRLTVT.